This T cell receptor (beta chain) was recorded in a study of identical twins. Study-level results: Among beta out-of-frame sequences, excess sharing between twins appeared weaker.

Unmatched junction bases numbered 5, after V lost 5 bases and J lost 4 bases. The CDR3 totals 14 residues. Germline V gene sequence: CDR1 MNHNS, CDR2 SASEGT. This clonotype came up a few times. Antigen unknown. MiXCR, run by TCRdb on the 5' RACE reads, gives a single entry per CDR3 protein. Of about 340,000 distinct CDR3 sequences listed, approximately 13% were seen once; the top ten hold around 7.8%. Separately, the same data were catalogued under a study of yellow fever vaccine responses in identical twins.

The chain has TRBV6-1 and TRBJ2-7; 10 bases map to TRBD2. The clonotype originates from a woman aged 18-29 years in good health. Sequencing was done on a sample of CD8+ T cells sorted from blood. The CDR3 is CASSKSGRAYEQYF. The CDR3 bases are TGTGCCAGCAGTAAAAGCGGGAGGGCTTACGAGCAGTACTTC.